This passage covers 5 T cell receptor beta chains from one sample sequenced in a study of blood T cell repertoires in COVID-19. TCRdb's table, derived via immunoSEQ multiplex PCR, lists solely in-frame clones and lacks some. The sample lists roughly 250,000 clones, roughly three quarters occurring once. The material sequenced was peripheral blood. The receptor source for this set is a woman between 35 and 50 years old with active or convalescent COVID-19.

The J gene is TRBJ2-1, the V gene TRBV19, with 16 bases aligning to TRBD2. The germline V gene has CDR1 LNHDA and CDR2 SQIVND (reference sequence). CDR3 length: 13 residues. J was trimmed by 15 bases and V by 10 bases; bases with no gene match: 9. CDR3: CATAGTSGGDSFF. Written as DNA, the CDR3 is TGTGCCACCGCCGGGACTAGCGGGGGGGATTCGTTCTTC.

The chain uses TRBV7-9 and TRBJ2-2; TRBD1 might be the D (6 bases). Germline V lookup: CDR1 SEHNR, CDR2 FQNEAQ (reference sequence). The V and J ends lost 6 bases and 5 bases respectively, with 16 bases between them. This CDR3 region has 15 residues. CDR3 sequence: CASSFPPQGTGELFF. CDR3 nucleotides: TGTGCCAGCAGTTTCCCCCCGCAGGGGACCGGGGAGCTGTTTTTT.

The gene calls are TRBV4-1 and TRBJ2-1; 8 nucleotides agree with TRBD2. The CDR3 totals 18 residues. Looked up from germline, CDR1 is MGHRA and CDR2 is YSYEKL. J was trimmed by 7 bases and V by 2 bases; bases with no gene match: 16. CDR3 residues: CASSQYPEVAGMLNEQFF. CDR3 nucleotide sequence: TGCGCCAGCAGCCAATACCCCGAAGTAGCGGGGATGTTGAATGAGCAGTTCTTC.

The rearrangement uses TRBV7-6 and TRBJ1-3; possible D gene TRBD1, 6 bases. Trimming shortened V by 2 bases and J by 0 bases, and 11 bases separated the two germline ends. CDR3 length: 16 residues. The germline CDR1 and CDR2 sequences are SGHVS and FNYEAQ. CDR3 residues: CASSLRRQASGNTIYF. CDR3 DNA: TGTGCCAGCAGCTTAAGGCGACAGGCCTCTGGAAACACCATATATTTT.

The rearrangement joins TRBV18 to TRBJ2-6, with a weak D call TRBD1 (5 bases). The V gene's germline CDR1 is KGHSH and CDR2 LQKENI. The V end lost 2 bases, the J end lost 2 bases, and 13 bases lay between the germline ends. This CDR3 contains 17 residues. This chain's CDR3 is CASSPWQGTAGANVLTF. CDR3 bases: TGTGCCAGCTCACCATGGCAGGGTACAGCTGGGGCCAACGTCCTGACTTTC. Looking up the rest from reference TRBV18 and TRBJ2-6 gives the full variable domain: NAGVMQNPRHLVRRRGQEARLRCSPMKGHSHVYWYRQLPEEGLKFMVYLQKENIIDESGMPKERFSAEFPKEGPSILRIQQVVRGDSAAYFCASSPWQGTAGANVLTFGAGSRLTVL.